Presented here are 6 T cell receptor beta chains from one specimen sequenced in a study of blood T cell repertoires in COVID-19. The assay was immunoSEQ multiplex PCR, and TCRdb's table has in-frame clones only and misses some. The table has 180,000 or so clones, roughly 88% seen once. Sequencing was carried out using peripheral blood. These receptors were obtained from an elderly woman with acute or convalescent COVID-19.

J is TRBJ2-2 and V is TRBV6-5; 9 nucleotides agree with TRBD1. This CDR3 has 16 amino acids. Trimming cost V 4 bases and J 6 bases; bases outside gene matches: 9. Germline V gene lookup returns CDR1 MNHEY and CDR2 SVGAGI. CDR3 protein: CASSSTGTGRPGELFF. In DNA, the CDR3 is TGTGCCAGCAGTTCTACCGGGACAGGGCGGCCCGGGGAGCTGTTTTTT.

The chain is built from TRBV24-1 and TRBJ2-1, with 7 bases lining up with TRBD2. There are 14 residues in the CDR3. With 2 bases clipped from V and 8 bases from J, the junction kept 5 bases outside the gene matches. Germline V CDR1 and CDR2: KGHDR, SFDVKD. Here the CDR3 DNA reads TGTGCCACCAGTGATTCCGGGAGGACTGATGAGCAGTTCTTC. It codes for CATSDSGRTDEQFF.

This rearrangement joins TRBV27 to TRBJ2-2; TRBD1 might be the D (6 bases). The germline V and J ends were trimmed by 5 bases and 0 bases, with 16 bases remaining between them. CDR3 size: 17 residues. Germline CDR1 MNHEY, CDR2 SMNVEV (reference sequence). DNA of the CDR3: TGTGCCAGCAGTCCCCATGACAGGTTATCGAACACCGGGGAGCTGTTTTTT. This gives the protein CASSPHDRLSNTGELFF.

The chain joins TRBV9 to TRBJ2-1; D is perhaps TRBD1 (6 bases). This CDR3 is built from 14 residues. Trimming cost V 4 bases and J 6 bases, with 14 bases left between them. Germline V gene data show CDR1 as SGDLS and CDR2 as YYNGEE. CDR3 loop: CASSRGSPRNEQFF. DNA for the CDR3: TGTGCCAGCAGCAGGGGGTCCCCCCGCAATGAGCAGTTCTTC.

The CDR3 is CASSLDTGSGQPQHF. The CDR3 nucleotides read TGCGCCAGCAGCTTGGACACGGGTAGCGGTCAGCCCCAGCATTTT. The V and J genes are TRBV5-1 and TRBJ1-5; D is undetermined. This CDR3 has 15 residues. Germline assignment: CDR1 SGHRS and CDR2 YFSETQ. Trimming stripped 0 bases from V and 6 bases from J, with 13 bases between.

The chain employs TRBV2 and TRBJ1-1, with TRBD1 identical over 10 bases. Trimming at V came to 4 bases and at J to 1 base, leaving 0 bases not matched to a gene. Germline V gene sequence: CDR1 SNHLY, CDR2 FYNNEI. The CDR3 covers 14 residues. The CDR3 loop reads CASSGQGANTEAFF. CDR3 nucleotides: TGTGCCAGCAGTGGACAGGGGGCGAACACTGAAGCTTTCTTT.